This T cell receptor (beta chain) comes out of a study of a mutant IDH1 vaccine in newly diagnosed glioma. Turning to the study itself: The vaccination schedule gave patients eight doses in weeks 1, 3, 5, 7, 11, 15, 19 and 23.

Note on this clone: The antigen remains unidentified.

Profiling relied on immunoSEQ multiplex PCR, and the TCRdb table lists in-frame clones only, not all of them. This sample yields approximately 44,000 clones, of which 91% are seen a single time; 3.9% belongs to the top ten. Sample time point: week 23, last vaccination. What each vaccine dose contained was 300 ug of mutant IDH1 20-mer peptide, accompanied by topical imiquimod. General observations from the study: 93.3% of patients showed vaccine-induced immune responses across multiple MHC alleles.

The specimen was PBMCs, collected from a glioma patient whose treatment included an IDH1 peptide vaccine. This receptor was taken from a man over 45 with glioma.

CDR3 loop: CASSLGGYGYTF. The DNA for the CDR3 is TGCGCCAGCAGCTTGGGTGGCTATGGCTACACCTTC. J is TRBJ1-2 and V is TRBV5-1; D call uncertain. The length of the CDR3 is 12 residues. V lost 0 bases to trimming and J lost 4 bases, with 4 bases between them. Germline assignment: CDR1 SGHRS and CDR2 YFSETQ.